These T cell receptor beta chains were read from a single sample in a study of T cell responses to AZD1222 COVID-19 vaccine. Sequenced by immunoSEQ multiplex PCR; TCRdb stores in-frame clones only, minus some. Of more than 95,000 clones in the sample, around 87% were seen once. The specimen comprised peripheral blood, sampled on day 0 of AZD1222 vaccination. These receptors were taken from an adult in good health. Each CDR3 is given with its conserved first and last residue. Fields, in order: J gene, D gene, CDR3 length, clone size, V gene, CDR3 DNA, CDR3 protein. The D gene is left open where the match is weak. Size tells how often a clone was seen (once, few, many) or the class of an expanded clone, and some rows leave it out.

>TRBJ1-1|TRBD1|17|.|TRBV11-3
TGTGCCAGCAGCTTAGTCGGACAGGGGGTTAGGAACACTGAAGCTTTCTTT
CASSLVGQGVRNTEAFF
>TRBJ1-2|.|14|.|TRBV5-1
TGCGCCAGCAGCCCTACAACTGGGGACTATGGCTACACCTTC
CASSPTTGDYGYTF
>TRBJ2-5|.|13|once|TRBV2
TGTGCCAGTGGCACAGGGCAATTGGAGACCCAGTACTTC
CASGTGQLETQYF
>TRBJ2-3|TRBD2|15|once|TRBV6-4
TGTGCCAGCAGAGCGGGGAACAGCCCCACAGATACGCAGTATTTT
CASRAGNSPTDTQYF
>TRBJ1-3|.|15|.|TRBV6-1
TGTGCCAGCAGTGAAGCTAGCGTCTCTGGAAACACCATATATTTT
CASSEASVSGNTIYF
>TRBJ2-7|.|15|.|TRBV5-1
TGCGCCAGCTGTATGGGGGGTAGTCAGGGTTACGAGCAGTACTTC
CASCMGGSQGYEQYF
>TRBJ2-3|TRBD2|20|.|TRBV5-4
TGTGCCAGCAGCTTGGGGCCCGCTGGGGCGGGGGGGCTCGGGACAGATACGCAGTATTTT
CASSLGPAGAGGLGTDTQYF
>TRBJ2-7|TRBD2|13|.|TRBV10-3
TGTGCCATCATGGGGGGGTCCTCCTACGAGCAGTACTTC
CAIMGGSSYEQYF
>TRBJ1-2|.|12|once|TRBV6-1
TGTGCCAGCAGTGAAGGGGGAAGAGGCTACACCTTC
CASSEGGRGYTF
>TRBJ2-3|.|12|.|TRBV28
TGTGCCAGCAGCACAAACTGGGATACGCAGTATTTT
CASSTNWDTQYF
>TRBJ2-2|TRBD2|17|.|TRBV24-1
TGTGCCACCAGTGATTTTTCAGCGGGAGGTAACACCGGGGAGCTGTTTTTT
CATSDFSAGGNTGELFF
>TRBJ1-3|.|17|.|TRBV14
TGTGCCAGCAGCCAAGATCCCAGACAAAGCTCTGGAAACACCATATATTTT
CASSQDPRQSSGNTIYF
>TRBJ1-2|.|14|.|TRBV6-6
TGTGCCAGCAGACACCGGGACATAGCTTATGGCTACACCTTC
CASRHRDIAYGYTF
>TRBJ1-2|.|14|.|TRBV2
TGTGCCAGCAGTTCGAAGGGTGTTAACTATGGCTACACCTTC
CASSSKGVNYGYTF
>TRBJ2-5|.|13|.|TRBV6-5
TGTGCCAGCAGTTACATGGGTGCAGAGACCCAGTACTTC
CASSYMGAETQYF
>TRBJ1-2|.|14|.|TRBV6-5
TGTGCCAGCAGTAATATCAGGGTTCACTATGGCTACACCTTC
CASSNIRVHYGYTF
>TRBJ1-2|TRBD1|14|.|TRBV5-6
TGTGCCAGCACCCGGGACAGGGTCCTCTATGGCTACACCTTC
CASTRDRVLYGYTF
>TRBJ2-5|.|14|.|TRBV4-1
TGCGCCAGCAGCCCTCGACCAGTCCAAGAGACCCAGTACTTC
CASSPRPVQETQYF
>TRBJ1-1|TRBD1|14|.|TRBV27
TGTGCCAGCAGGGCCCCGAACAGGGGCACTGAAGCTTTCTTT
CASRAPNRGTEAFF
>TRBJ2-7|TRBD2|15|once|TRBV19
TGTGCCAGTAGTCCACCAGCGGGGCGCTCCTACGAGCAGTACTTC
CASSPPAGRSYEQYF
>TRBJ1-2|.|15|.|TRBV7-8
TGTGCCAGCAGCTTAGGGCAGGGCTTAACCTATGGCTACACCTTC
CASSLGQGLTYGYTF
>TRBJ2-1|.|11|.|TRBV7-9
TGTGCCAGCCCCGGTGGGAATGAGCAGTTCTTC
CASPGGNEQFF
>TRBJ1-2|TRBD1|13|many|TRBV2
TGTGCCAGCAGTCGAGGGGGCGTCGTTGGCTACACCTTC
CASSRGGVVGYTF
>TRBJ1-2|.|14|.|TRBV6-1
TGTGCCAGCAGTGAACGGGGTAGAGGGGACGGCTACACCTTC
CASSERGRGDGYTF
>TRBJ2-3|.|11|.|TRBV2
TGTGCCAGCTCAGAGACAGATACGCAGTATTTT
CASSETDTQYF
>TRBJ1-2|.|15|.|TRBV2
TGTGCCAGCAGCCCGGGGGGGGGTTTTGGCTATGGCTACACCTTC
CASSPGGGFGYGYTF
>TRBJ2-4|TRBD1|13|.|TRBV28
TGTGCCAGCAGTTTGGGACAGGCGAACATTCAGTACTTC
CASSLGQANIQYF
>TRBJ2-1|.|14|.|TRBV5-1
TGCGCCAGTACAGCGCCCCTCTCCTACAATGAGCAGTTCTTC
CASTAPLSYNEQFF
>TRBJ1-4|.|16|.|TRBV4-1
TGCGCCAGCAGCCAAGAATCAGGGGCCTTAAATGAAAAACTGTTTTTT
CASSQESGALNEKLFF
>TRBJ1-1|.|14|.|TRBV7-9
TGTGCCAGCAGCTTATACGACGGGAACACTGAAGCTTTCTTT
CASSLYDGNTEAFF
>TRBJ1-1|.|13|.|TRBV11-3
TGTGCCAGCAGCTTAGATCAGAGGACTGAAGCTTTCTTT
CASSLDQRTEAFF
>TRBJ1-4|.|17|.|TRBV19
TGTGCCAGTAGTACGCCGCAGGTGTCCCCAAAGGATGAAAAACTGTTTTTT
CASSTPQVSPKDEKLFF
>TRBJ2-7|.|16|.|TRBV3-1/TRBV3-2
TGTGCCAGCAGCCCATTGCGAGCGGCCAGCTCCTACGAGCAGTACTTC
CASSPLRAASSYEQYF
>TRBJ2-2|TRBD2|16|.|TRBV14
TGTGCCAGCAGCGCCCGCGGAGCGGGAGCCCCCGGGGAGCTGTTTTTT
CASSARGAGAPGELFF
>TRBJ1-2|TRBD1|16|once|TRBV25-1
TGTGCCAGCAGTGCCGGGACAGCTAGGGGGGTCTATGGCTACACCTTC
CASSAGTARGVYGYTF
>TRBJ1-3|.|13|.|TRBV12-3/TRBV12-4
TGTGCCAGCAGTTTATCTCTCGAGAACACCATATATTTT
CASSLSLENTIYF
>TRBJ1-2|.|16|.|TRBV29-1
TGCAGCGTCGAAGGACTAATGGACAAGAAACACTATGGCTACACCTTC
CSVEGLMDKKHYGYTF
>TRBJ2-7|TRBD1|14|.|TRBV9
TGTGCCAGCAGCGCCGGGACAGGGGGCTACGAGCAGTACTTC
CASSAGTGGYEQYF
>TRBJ2-1|TRBD1|15|.|TRBV2
TGTGCCAGCAGCGGACAGGTTAGCTCCTACAATGAGCAGTTCTTC
CASSGQVSSYNEQFF
>TRBJ2-1|TRBD1|15|.|TRBV10-3
TGTGCCATCAGTGAGTGGGACAGGGTTAGCTATGAGCAGTTCTTC
CAISEWDRVSYEQFF
>TRBJ2-5|.|12|.|TRBV7-8
TGTGCCAGCAGCTTATTGGTGGAGACCCAGTACTTC
CASSLLVETQYF
>TRBJ2-1|TRBD1|15|.|TRBV19
TGTGCCAGTACCCTACAGGGGGGCGCCTACAATGAGCAGTTCTTC
CASTLQGGAYNEQFF
>TRBJ2-4|.|16|.|TRBV7-2
TGTGCCAGCAGCTTAGGGGGTGTAGGAGCCAAAAACATTCAGTACTTC
CASSLGGVGAKNIQYF
>TRBJ2-3|TRBD1|16|.|TRBV4-3
TGCGCCAGCAGCCTCCGGACAGGGGGCGCGTCCGATACGCAGTATTTT
CASSLRTGGASDTQYF
>TRBJ1-4|.|15|few|TRBV5-1
TGCGCCAGCAGCTTTCAGGGGTTAACTAATGAAAAACTGTTTTTT
CASSFQGLTNEKLFF
>TRBJ1-2|.|16|.|TRBV11-2
TGTGCCAGCAGCTTATCCAGGACCCAAGGCAGCTATGGCTACACCTTC
CASSLSRTQGSYGYTF
>TRBJ2-7|TRBD2|15|.|TRBV9
TGTGCCAGCAGCCCTGGGACTAGCGGGAACTACGAGCAGTACTTC
CASSPGTSGNYEQYF
>TRBJ1-3|.|13|.|TRBV19
TGTGCCAGTAGTATCGCCGTTGGAAACACCATATATTTT
CASSIAVGNTIYF
>TRBJ2-7|.|13|.|TRBV3-1/TRBV3-2
TGTGCCAGCAGCCTCGGCCCGGTCGGCGAGCAGTACTTC
CASSLGPVGEQYF